Presented here are 6 T cell receptor beta chains from one specimen sequenced in a study of beta chain features in type 1 diabetes. The study reverse transcribed the entire isolated RNA, so it sequenced expressed TCRB transcripts. Clones were sequenced by immunoSEQ multiplex PCR, and TCRdb holds only the in-frame ones, with some missing. The repertoire holds tens of thousands of clones, roughly three fifths seen once, with 2% to 2.5% in the top ten. Sequencing was performed on Tregs from blood. Source of these receptors: a woman aged 18 to 35 in good health.

The genes are TRBV10-1 and TRBJ2-4, with D perhaps matching TRBD1 (6 bases). Germline V gene data show CDR1 as WNHNN and CDR2 as SYGVQD (reference sequence). Trimming removed 8 bases from V and 10 bases from J, with 15 bases in between. The CDR3 extends over 12 amino acids. DNA for the CDR3: TGCGCCAGCCGGGACACGGACGGAATTCAGTACTTC. It encodes CASRDTDGIQYF.

This chain links TRBV6-5 with TRBJ1-2, with 12 bases that match TRBD1. The ends lost 5 bases at V and 13 bases at J; junction bases unmatched: 14. The length of the CDR3 is 15 residues. The germline CDR1 and CDR2 sequences are MNHEY and SVGAGI. CDR3 DNA: TGTGCCAGCAGTCCGTTTGGGGACAGGGGGCCAAGCTCCACCTTC. Its translation is CASSPFGDRGPSSTF.

The chain couples TRBV4-2 to TRBJ2-5, with TRBD2 identical over 12 bases. CDR1 is LGHNA, CDR2 YNFKEQ, per germline. Losses at the gene ends were 3 bases for V and 2 bases for J; bases not matched to a gene: 7. The CDR3 covers 17 residues. The CDR3 coding sequence is TGTGCCAGCAGCCACGCGACTAGCGGGGGTTATCAAGAGACCCAGTACTTC. Translating it yields CASSHATSGGYQETQYF.

The V call is TRBV2, the J call TRBJ1-2; 9 bases align to TRBD1. This CDR3 spans 14 amino acids. V lost 1 base, J lost 8 bases, and 5 bases stayed unmatched. CDR1 is SNHLY, CDR2 FYNNEI, per germline. The CDR3 DNA reads as TGTGCCAGCAGTGAAGTTTCGGGACAGGGAGGCTACACCTTC. Amino acid sequence: CASSEVSGQGGYTF.

The gene calls are TRBV18 and TRBJ1-1; D unclear. Germline loops: CDR1 KGHSH, CDR2 LQKENI. The CDR3 contains 14 residues. Deletions cut 2 bases from V and 5 bases from J, with 12 bases between. The CDR3 protein is CASSPFDSWTEAFF. The CDR3 region has the DNA TGTGCCAGCTCACCATTCGACTCGTGGACTGAAGCTTTCTTT.

This rearrangement joins TRBV7-2 to TRBJ2-1; perhaps TRBD1 as D (5 bases). Germline values: CDR1 SGHTA, CDR2 FQGNSA. The CDR3 extends over 14 amino acids. The V and J ends lost 1 base and 6 bases respectively, with 10 bases between them. The CDR3 loop is CASSLGGLGNEQFF. CDR3 DNA sequence: TGTGCCAGCAGCTTAGGGGGCCTCGGCAATGAGCAGTTCTTC.